Shown below are 9 T cell receptor beta chains from a single sample sequenced in a study of blood T cell repertoires in COVID-19. Measured with immunoSEQ multiplex PCR; TCRdb has only the in-frame clones, and not every one. The sample records 120,000 to 150,000 clones, around 80% being singletons. Sequenced sample: peripheral blood. Receptors originate from a man in his 60s with active or convalescent COVID-19.

The V call is TRBV7-9, the J call TRBJ2-7; no definite D call. This CDR3 has 14 amino acids. Germline CDR1 reads SEHNR; CDR2 reads FQNEAQ (reference sequence). V was pared by 5 bases and J by 0 bases, with 11 bases between. In DNA, the CDR3 is TGTGCCAGCAGCCCCTCAGTCAGCTCCTACGAGCAGTACTTC. Translated: CASSPSVSSYEQYF.

The chain employs TRBV7-2 and TRBJ2-2, with TRBD2 matching 9 bases. Losses at the gene ends were 0 bases for V and 5 bases for J; bases not matched to a gene: 4. The CDR3 covers 16 residues. Germline V gives CDR1 SGHTA, CDR2 FQGNSA. The CDR3 is CASSLASGRETGELFF. DNA of the CDR3: TGTGCCAGCAGCTTAGCTAGCGGGAGAGAAACCGGGGAGCTGTTTTTT.

The rearrangement uses TRBV27 and TRBJ1-2; no clear D gene. There are 12 residues in the CDR3. V was clipped by 4 bases and J by 8 bases, with 11 bases between them. Germline V gives CDR1 MNHEY, CDR2 SMNVEV (reference sequence). The CDR3 DNA follows: TGTGCCAGCAGTTCCCTGGCAGGAGGCTACACCTTC. Amino acid sequence: CASSSLAGGYTF.

The chain links TRBV6-5 to TRBJ2-1, with 14 bases matching TRBD2. J gave up 10 bases and V 6 bases, and 5 bases lay outside the gene matches. This CDR3 region has 14 residues. Germline assignment: CDR1 MNHEY and CDR2 SVGAGI. Here the CDR3 DNA reads TGTGCCAGCAGGATGGGACTAGCGGGAGAGGAGCAGTTCTTC. Its protein is CASRMGLAGEEQFF.

CDR3 DNA: TGTGCCAGCAGAGGGGGCAGTACGTGGAATGGCTACACCTTC. Translating it yields CASRGGSTWNGYTF. The chain combines TRBV27 with TRBJ1-2; 7 bases line up with TRBD1. The trim removed 6 bases at V and 6 bases at J, leaving 10 bases unmatched. In germline, CDR1 is MNHEY, CDR2 SMNVEV (reference sequence). CDR3 length equals 14 residues.

This sequence joins TRBV6-5 and TRBJ2-3; possible D gene TRBD1, 6 bases. The CDR3 has 14 amino acids. Germline CDR1 and CDR2: MNHEY and SVGAGI. V gave up 6 bases and J gave up 5 bases, with 15 bases separating them. DNA of the CDR3: TGTGCCAGCAGCTATAAAAAGGGGGTAGATACGCAGTATTTT. The encoded protein is CASSYKKGVDTQYF.

Remarks on this clone: One end of the junction does not line up with germline, which may come from a read error. The V gene is TRBV28, the J gene TRBJ1-2; 7 nucleotides match TRBD1. This CDR3 contains 12 residues. CDR1 MDHEN and CDR2 SYDVKM come from the germline V gene. CDR3 nucleotide sequence: TGTGCCAGCAGTGAAATCCGGGACAGCCTGGGATTC. Translated: CASSEIRDSLGF.

The V and J genes are TRBV6-5 and TRBJ1-1; possible D gene TRBD1, 5 bases. Trimming stripped 8 bases from V and 2 bases from J, with 12 bases between. This CDR3 spans 13 amino acids. The germline V gene has CDR1 MNHEY and CDR2 SVGAGI. CDR3 DNA: TGTGCCAGCTTAGGGGCAGGAAACACTGAAGCTTTCTTT. Translated, it gives CASLGAGNTEAFF.

The V call is TRBV21-1, the J call TRBJ1-5; the table's D call, TRBD1, has no DNA check behind it. TRBV21-1 is shown as a pseudogene. The CDR3 covers 17 residues. The CDR3 protein is CASSIGPKGLKDQPQHF. CDR3 coding DNA: TGTGCCAGCAGCATAGGCCCCAAGGGGTTAAAGGATCAGCCCCAGCATTTT.